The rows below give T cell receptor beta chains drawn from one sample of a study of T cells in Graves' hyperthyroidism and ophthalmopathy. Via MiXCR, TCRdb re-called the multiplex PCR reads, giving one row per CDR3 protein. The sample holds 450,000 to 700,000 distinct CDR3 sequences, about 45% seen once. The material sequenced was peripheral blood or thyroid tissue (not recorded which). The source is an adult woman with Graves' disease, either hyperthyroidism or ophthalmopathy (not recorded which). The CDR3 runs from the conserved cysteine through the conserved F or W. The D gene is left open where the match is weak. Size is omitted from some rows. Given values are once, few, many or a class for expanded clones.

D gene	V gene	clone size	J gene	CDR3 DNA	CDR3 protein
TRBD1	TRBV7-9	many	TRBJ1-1	TGTGCCAGCAGACAGGGGGGAGGCACTGAAGCTTTCTTT	CASRQGGGTEAFF
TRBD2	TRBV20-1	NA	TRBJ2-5	TGCAGTGCCAGCGGGGGGAGCACCCAGTACTTC	CSASGGSTQYF
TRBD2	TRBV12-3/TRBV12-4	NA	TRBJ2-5	TGTGCCAGCAGTTTTGCGGGAGGGGAGACCCAGTACTTC	CASSFAGGETQYF
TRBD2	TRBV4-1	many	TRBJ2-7	TGCGCCAGCAGCCCACGGCTAGCGGGAGGTCTCTACGAGCAGTACTTC	CASSPRLAGGLYEQYF
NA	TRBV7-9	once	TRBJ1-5	TGTGCCAGCAGCTTAGCTCAGGGAAGGAGCCACCAGCCCCAGCATTTT	CASSLAQGRSHQPQHF
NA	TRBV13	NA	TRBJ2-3	TGTGCCAGCAGCCGCCAAGCCGGGGGCTGGTCTACGCAGTATTTT	CASSRQAGGWSTQYF
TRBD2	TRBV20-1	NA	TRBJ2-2	TGCAGTGCCGGCGGGAGATCCGGGGAGCTGTTTTTT	CSAGGRSGELFF
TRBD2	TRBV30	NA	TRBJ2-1	TGTGCCTGGAGTCGGGGCGGGAGCTCCTACAATGAGCAGTTCTTC	CAWSRGGSSYNEQFF
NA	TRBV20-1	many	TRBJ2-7	TGCAGTGCTGGTGACTCGCAGAGCTCCTACGAGCAGTACTTC	CSAGDSQSSYEQYF
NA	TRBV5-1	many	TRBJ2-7	TGCGCCAGCAGCTTGGAGGGACAAATCACCCACGAGCAGTACTTC	CASSLEGQITHEQYF
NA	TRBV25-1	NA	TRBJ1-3	TGTGCCAGCGGGGGACCTGGAAACACCATATATTTT	CASGGPGNTIYF
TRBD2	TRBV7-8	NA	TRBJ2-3	TGTGCCAGCAGCGCCCGGGGGGGAGATACGCAGTATTTT	CASSARGGDTQYF
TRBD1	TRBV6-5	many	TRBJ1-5	TGTGCCACGGGACAGGGGCGTCAGCCCCAGCATTTT	CATGQGRQPQHF
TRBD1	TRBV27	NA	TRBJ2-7	TGTGCCAGCAGTTTCCATCCCCAGGGGGCAGGGGGCTACGAGCAGTACTTC	CASSFHPQGAGGYEQYF
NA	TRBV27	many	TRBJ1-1	TGTGCCAGCAGACGAGGGGCAGGTAACACTGAAGCTTTCTTT	CASRRGAGNTEAFF
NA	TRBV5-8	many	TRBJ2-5	TGTGCCAGCAGCTTGGTAGGGGGAGAGACCCAAGAGACCCAGTACTTC	CASSLVGGETQETQYF
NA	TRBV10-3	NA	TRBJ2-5	TGTGCCATCTCTTTCGGGGGTGGGGAGACCCAGTACTTC	CAISFGGGETQYF
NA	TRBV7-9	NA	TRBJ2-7	TGTGCCAGCAGCTTACCGGGATCAGCGGGCGAGCAGTACTTC	CASSLPGSAGEQYF